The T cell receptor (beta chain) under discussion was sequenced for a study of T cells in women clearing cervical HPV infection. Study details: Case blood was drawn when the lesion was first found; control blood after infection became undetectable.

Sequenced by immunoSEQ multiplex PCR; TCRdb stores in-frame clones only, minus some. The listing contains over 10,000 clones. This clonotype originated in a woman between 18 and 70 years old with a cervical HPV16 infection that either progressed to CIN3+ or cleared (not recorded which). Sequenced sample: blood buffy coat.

CDR3: CASSPAEQGSGANVLTF. The CDR3 DNA, read in part, is TGTGCCAGCTCACCAGCGGAGCAGGGGTCTGGGGCCAACGTC. This chain connects TRBV18 to TRBJ2-6; D perhaps matches TRBD1 (6 bases). Sequencing ends 3 residues short of the CDR3 end; the germline J gene provides the rest. Trimming stripped 2 bases from V and 1 base from J, with 12 bases between. The CDR3 totals 17 residues. CDR1 and CDR2 (germline): KGHSH, LQKENI.